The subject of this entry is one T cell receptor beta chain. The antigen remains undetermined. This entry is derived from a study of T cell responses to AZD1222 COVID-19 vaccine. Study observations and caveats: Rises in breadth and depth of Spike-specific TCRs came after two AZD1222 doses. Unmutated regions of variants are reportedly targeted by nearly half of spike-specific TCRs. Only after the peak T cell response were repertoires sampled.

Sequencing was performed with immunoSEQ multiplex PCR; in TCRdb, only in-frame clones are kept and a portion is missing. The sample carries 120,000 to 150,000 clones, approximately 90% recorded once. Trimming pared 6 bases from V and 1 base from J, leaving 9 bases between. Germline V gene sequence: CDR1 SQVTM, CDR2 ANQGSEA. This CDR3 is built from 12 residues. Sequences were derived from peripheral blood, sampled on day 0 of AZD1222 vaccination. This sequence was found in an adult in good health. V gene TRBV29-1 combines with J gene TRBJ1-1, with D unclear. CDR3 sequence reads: CSVREANTEAFF. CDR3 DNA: TGCAGCGTGAGAGAAGCGAACACTGAAGCTTTCTTT.